This T cell receptor beta chain was captured by sequencing in a study of CD8 T cells in ankylosing spondylitis. Trimming at V came to 6 bases and at J to 6 bases, leaving 2 bases not matched to a gene. The CDR3 is 13 amino acids. Germline assignment: CDR1 SQVTM and CDR2 ANQGSEA. There are many counts of this clonotype. Each CDR3 protein gets one entry after TCRdb re-called the 5' RACE reads with MiXCR. The repertoire holds 150,000 to 200,000 distinct CDR3 sequences, roughly 12% seen once, with 29% in the top ten. Sequencing was carried out using blood, either unsorted or a sorted T cell fraction (not recorded which). J is TRBJ2-2 and V is TRBV29-1; 12 nucleotides agree with TRBD1. The sequence was obtained from a male donor with ankylosing spondylitis or in good health (not recorded which). Here the CDR3 reads CSVRDRGPGELFF. The CDR3 bases are TGCAGCGTCAGGGACAGGGGGCCCGGGGAGCTGTTTTTT.